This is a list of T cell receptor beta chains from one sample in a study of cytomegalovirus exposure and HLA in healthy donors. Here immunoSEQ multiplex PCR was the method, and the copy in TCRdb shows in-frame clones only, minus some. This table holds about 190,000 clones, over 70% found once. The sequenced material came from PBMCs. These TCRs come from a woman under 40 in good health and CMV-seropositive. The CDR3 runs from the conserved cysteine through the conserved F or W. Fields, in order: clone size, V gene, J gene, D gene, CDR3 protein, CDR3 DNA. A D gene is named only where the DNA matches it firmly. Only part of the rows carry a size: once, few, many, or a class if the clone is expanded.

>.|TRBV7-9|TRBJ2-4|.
CASSFLGTSKNIQYF
TGTGCCAGCAGCTTTTTAGGGACATCCAAAAACATTCAGTACTTC
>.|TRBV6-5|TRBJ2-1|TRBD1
CASSWTGYNEQFF
TGTGCCAGCAGTTGGACAGGTTACAATGAGCAGTTCTTC
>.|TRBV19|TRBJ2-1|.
CASSNAGHNEQFF
TGTGCCAGTAGTAACGCGGGCCACAATGAGCAGTTCTTC
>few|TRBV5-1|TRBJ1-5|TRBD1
CASSLGTGTGFSNQPQHF
TGCGCCAGCAGCCTGGGGACAGGGACGGGATTTAGCAATCAGCCCCAGCATTTT
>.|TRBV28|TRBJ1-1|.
CASRRYTEAFF
TGTGCCAGCAGGCGGTACACTGAAGCTTTCTTT
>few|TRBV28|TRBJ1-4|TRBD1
CASTLLGTVLPGKLFF
TGTGCCAGCACCCTTTTAGGGACAGTCTTACCGGGGAAACTGTTTTTT
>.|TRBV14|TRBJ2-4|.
CASSPRALGRNIQYF
TGTGCCAGCAGCCCCCGGGCGCTGGGGAGGAACATTCAGTACTTC
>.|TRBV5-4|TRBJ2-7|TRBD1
CASSAGQGAYEQYF
TGTGCCAGCAGCGCGGGGCAGGGGGCGTACGAGCAGTACTTC
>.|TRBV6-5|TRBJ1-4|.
CASSYREAIREKLFF
TGTGCCAGCAGTTATAGAGAGGCCATTAGGGAAAAACTGTTTTTT
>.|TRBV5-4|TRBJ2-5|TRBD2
CASSSMTSGRAGGGKETQYF
TGTGCCAGCAGCTCTATGACTAGCGGGAGGGCCGGCGGGGGAAAAGAGACCCAGTACTTC
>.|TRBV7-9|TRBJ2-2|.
CASGRITGSTGELFF
TGTGCCAGCGGCCGAATAACGGGGAGCACCGGGGAGCTGTTTTTT
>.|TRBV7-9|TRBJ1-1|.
CASSLGVSVAFF
TGTGCCAGCAGTTTGGGAGTTTCAGTAGCTTTCTTT
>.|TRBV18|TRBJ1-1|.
CASSPPVRVRENTEAFF
TGTGCCAGCTCCCCGCCGGTCAGGGTAAGGGAAAACACTGAAGCTTTCTTT
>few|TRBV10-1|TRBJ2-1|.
CASSPEGVPSYNEQFF
TGCGCCAGCAGTCCCGAGGGCGTTCCCTCCTACAATGAGCAGTTCTTC
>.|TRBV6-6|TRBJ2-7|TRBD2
CASSYSTSGRNEQYF
TGTGCCAGCAGTTACTCAACTAGCGGGAGGAACGAGCAGTACTTC
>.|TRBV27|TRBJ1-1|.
CASSFVAGATEAFF
TGTGCCAGCAGTTTTGTAGCAGGGGCCACTGAAGCTTTCTTT
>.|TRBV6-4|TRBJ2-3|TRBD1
CASSDLTGGTDTQYF
TGTGCCAGCAGTGACTTAACAGGGGGCACAGATACGCAGTATTTT
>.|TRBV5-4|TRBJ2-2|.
CASRSGFAVSTGELFF
TGTGCCAGCAGATCCGGGTTTGCGGTTAGCACCGGGGAGCTGTTTTTT
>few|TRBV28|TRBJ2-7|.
CASSLSTSYEQYF
TGTGCCAGCAGTTTGAGTACGTCCTACGAGCAGTACTTC
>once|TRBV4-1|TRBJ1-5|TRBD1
CASSQEGTARNQPQHF
TGCGCCAGCAGCCAAGAGGGGACAGCCCGCAATCAGCCCCAGCATTTT
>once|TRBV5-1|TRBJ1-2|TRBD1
CASSLLFTPGTEDGYTF
TGCGCCAGCAGCTTGTTGTTCACTCCCGGGACAGAAGATGGCTACACCTTC
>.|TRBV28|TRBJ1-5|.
CASSFSFVSNQPQHF
TGTGCCAGCAGTTTTTCTTTCGTTAGCAATCAGCCCCAGCATTTT
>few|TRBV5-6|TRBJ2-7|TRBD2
CASSFKGLAGGKYEQYF
TGTGCCAGCAGCTTCAAGGGACTAGCGGGAGGGAAATACGAGCAGTACTTC
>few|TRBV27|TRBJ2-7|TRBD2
CASSSGLLYEQYF
TGTGCCAGCAGTTCGGGACTATTATACGAGCAGTACTTC
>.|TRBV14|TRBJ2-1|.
CASSDLALSYNEQFF
TGTGCCAGCAGCGATCTAGCCCTCTCCTACAATGAGCAGTTCTTC
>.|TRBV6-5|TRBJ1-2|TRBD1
CASSARQGVLDGYTF
TGTGCCAGCAGTGCCCGCCAGGGGGTATTAGATGGCTACACCTTC
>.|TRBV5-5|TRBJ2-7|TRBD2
CASTQVGGGGRPEQYF
TGTGCCAGCACCCAGGTGGGTGGTGGCGGGAGACCCGAGCAGTACTTC
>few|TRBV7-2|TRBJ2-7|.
CASSLEGVAFYEQYF
TGTGCCAGCAGCTTAGAGGGAGTGGCCTTCTACGAGCAGTACTTC
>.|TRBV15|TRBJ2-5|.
CATSRDPAEGNQYF
TGTGCCACCAGCAGAGATCCAGCGGAAGGTAACCAGTACTTC
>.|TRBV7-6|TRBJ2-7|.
CASSLEEGGYEQYF
TGTGCCAGCAGCTTAGAAGAGGGTGGATACGAGCAGTACTTC
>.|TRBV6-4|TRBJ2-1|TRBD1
CASSDTPGQGASEQFF
TGTGCCAGCAGTGACACACCGGGACAGGGCGCTTCGGAGCAGTTCTTC
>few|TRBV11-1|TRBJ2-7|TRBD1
CASSSGRDRSPF
TGTGCCAGCAGCTCGGGACGGGACAGATCACCCTTC
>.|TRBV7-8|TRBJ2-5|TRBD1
CASSAPDRGSETQYF
TGTGCCAGCAGCGCGCCCGACAGGGGGTCCGAGACCCAGTACTTC
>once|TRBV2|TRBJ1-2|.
CASSVVSGYTF
TGTGCCAGCAGTGTGGTTAGTGGCTACACCTTC
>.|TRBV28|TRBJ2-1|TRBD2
CASSYLLVSGADNEQFF
TGTGCCAGCAGTTACCTCCTGGTTAGCGGGGCTGACAATGAGCAGTTCTTC
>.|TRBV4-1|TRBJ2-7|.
CASSQDAAQDEQYF
TGCGCCAGCAGCCAAGATGCGGCCCAAGACGAGCAGTACTTC
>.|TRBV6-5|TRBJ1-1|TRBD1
CASSELDRAFF
TGTGCCAGCAGTGAACTGGACAGGGCTTTCTTT
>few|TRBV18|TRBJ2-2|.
CASSPLQVAANTGELFF
TGTGCCAGCTCACCACTGCAGGTTGCCGCGAACACCGGGGAGCTGTTTTTT
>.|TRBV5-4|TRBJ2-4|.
CASTEQVSDIQYF
TGTGCCAGCACGGAACAGGTTTCCGACATTCAGTACTTC
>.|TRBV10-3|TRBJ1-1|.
CAISESTRNSNTEAFF
TGTGCCATCAGTGAGTCGACTCGTAATTCCAACACTGAAGCTTTCTTT
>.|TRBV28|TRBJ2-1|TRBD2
CASTFGGLAGGWREYNEQFF
TGTGCCAGCACATTCGGGGGACTAGCGGGGGGGTGGAGGGAATACAATGAGCAGTTCTTC
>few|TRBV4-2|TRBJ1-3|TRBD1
CASSQGDSVSGNTIYF
TGTGCCAGCAGCCAGGGGGACAGTGTCTCTGGAAACACCATATATTTT
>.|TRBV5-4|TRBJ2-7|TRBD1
CASSWDREYEQYF
TGTGCCAGCAGCTGGGACAGGGAGTACGAGCAGTACTTC